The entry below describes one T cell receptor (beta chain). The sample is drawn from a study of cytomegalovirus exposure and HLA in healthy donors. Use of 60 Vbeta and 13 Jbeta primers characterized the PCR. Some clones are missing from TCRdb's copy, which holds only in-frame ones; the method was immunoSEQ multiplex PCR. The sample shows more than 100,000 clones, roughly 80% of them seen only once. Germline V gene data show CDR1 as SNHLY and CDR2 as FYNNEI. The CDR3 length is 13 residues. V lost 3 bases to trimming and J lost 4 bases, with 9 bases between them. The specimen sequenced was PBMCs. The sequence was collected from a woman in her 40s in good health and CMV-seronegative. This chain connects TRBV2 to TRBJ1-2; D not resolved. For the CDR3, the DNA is TGTGCCAGCAGTGATAACAGATTCTATGGCTACACCTTC. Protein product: CASSDNRFYGYTF.